This T cell receptor beta chain was obtained from a study of cytotoxic CD8 clonotypes in ibrutinib-treated CLL. Findings and caveats of the study: Baseline-level clonality went beyond age-matched healthy donors and moved in step with circulating CD8+ T-cell counts. Increased clonality at ibrutinib response gave way to a return toward baseline at progression.

Comments on this clone: Its target is unknown.

With sequencing, the targeted depth ranged from 1 in 200,000 to 1 in 1 million T cells. TCRdb's table, derived via immunoSEQ multiplex PCR, lists solely in-frame clones and lacks some. The sample lists more than 25,000 clones, roughly 76% occurring once. Here the sequenced sample was PBMCs, taken after 36 months of ibrutinib treatment. The origin of this receptor is a human donor with chronic lymphocytic leukemia.

The CDR3 sequence is CAWRTQSGLSPLHF. CDR3 DNA: TGTGCCTGGAGGACCCAGTCAGGTTTGTCACCCCTCCACTTT. The J gene is TRBJ1-6, the V gene TRBV30; unclear D gene. V was shortened by 3 bases and J by 10 bases, with 16 bases between the two germline ends. This CDR3 is built from 14 residues. Germline CDR1 and CDR2: GTSNPN and SVGIG (reference sequence).